This T cell receptor (beta chain) comes out of a study of cytotoxic CD8 clonotypes in ibrutinib-treated CLL. Study information: The subjects consisted of ten to twelve relapsed/refractory and roughly 15 treatment-naive individuals, with around 17 IGHV unmutated. Average yields of 255,043 productive templates and 80,000 to 100,000 productive rearrangements characterized the samples. After a median of around 68 months, some 15 patients stayed remitted and about 12 progressed; responses had been partial in some 25 and complete in 2.

Study-level findings and limits: Starting clonality was above that of age-matched healthy donors and tracked circulating CD8+ T-cell counts.

There are 13 residues in the CDR3. Germline V lookup: CDR1 ENHRY, CDR2 SYGVKD. On this clone: What it recognizes is unknown.

Assay: immunoSEQ multiplex PCR; the TCRdb copy retains only in-frame clones and omits some. This table has 130,000 to 150,000 clones, approximately 81% appearing once. The sample here was PBMCs, taken after 12 months of ibrutinib treatment. V is TRBV10-3 and J is TRBJ1-2; D is ambiguous. The receptor comes from a human donor with chronic lymphocytic leukemia. CDR3 amino acids: CSGGLLSNYGYTF. The CDR3 DNA follows: TGTAGCGGTGGGCTTCTTTCTAACTATGGCTACACCTTC.